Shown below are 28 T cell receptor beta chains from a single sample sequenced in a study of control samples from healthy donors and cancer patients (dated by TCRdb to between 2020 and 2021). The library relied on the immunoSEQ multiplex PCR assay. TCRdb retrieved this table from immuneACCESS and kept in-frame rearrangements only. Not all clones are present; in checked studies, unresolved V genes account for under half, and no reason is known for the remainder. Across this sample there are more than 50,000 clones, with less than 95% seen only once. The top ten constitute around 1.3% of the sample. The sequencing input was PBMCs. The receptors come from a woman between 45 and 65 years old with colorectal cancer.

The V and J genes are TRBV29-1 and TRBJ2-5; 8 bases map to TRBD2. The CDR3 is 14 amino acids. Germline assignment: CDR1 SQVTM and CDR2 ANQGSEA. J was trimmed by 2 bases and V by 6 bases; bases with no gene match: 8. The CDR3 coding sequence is TGCAGCGTGGGGGCGGGGGGCCTACAAGAGACCCAGTACTTC. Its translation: CSVGAGGLQETQYF.

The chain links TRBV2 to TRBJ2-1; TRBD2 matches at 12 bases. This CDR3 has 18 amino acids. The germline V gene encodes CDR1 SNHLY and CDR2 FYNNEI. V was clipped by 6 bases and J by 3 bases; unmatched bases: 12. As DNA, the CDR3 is TGTGCCAGCAGCGAACTAGCGGGGGGTCCTTCCTTCTACAATGAGCAGTTCTTC. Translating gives CASSELAGGPSFYNEQFF.

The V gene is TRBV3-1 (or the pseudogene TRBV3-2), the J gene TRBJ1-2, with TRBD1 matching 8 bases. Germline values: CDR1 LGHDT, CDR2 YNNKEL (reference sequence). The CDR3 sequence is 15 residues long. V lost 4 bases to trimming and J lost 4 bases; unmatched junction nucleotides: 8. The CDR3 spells CASSPTTQGAYGYTF. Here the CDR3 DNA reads TGTGCCAGCAGCCCGACGACGCAGGGGGCCTATGGCTACACCTTC.

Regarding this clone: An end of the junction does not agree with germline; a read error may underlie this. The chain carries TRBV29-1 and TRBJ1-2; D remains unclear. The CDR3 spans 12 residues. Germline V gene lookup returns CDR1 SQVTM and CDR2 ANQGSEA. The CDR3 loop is CSFEGRNYGYTF. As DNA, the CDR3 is TGCAGCTTTGAGGGCAGAAACTATGGCTACACCTTC.

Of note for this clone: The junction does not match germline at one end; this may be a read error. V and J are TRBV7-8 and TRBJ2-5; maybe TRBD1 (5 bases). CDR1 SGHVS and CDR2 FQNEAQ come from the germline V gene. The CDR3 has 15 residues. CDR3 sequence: CASSVAGIGLETQYF. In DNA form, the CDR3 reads TGTGCCAGCAGCGTAGCAGGGATTGGGTTAGAGACCCAGTACTTC.

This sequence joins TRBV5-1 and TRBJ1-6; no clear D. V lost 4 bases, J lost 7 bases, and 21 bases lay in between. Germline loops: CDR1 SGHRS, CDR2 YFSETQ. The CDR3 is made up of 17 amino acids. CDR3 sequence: CASSPAVSKGMNSPLHF. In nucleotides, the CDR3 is TGCGCCAGCAGCCCGGCCGTGTCGAAGGGCATGAATTCACCCCTCCACTTT.

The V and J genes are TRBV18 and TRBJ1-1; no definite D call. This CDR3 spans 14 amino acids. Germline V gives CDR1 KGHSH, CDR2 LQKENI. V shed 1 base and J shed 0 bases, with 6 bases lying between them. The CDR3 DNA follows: TGTGCCAGCTCACCACAGAGTGTGAACACTGAAGCTTTCTTT. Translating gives CASSPQSVNTEAFF.

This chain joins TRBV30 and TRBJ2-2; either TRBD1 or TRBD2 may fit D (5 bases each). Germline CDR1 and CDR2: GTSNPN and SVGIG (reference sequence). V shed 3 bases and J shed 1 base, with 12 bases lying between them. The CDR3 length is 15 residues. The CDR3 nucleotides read TGTGCCTGGAGGGGGACGAGTTTGAACACCGGGGAGCTGTTTTTT. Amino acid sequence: CAWRGTSLNTGELFF.

CDR3 loop: CASRQHSSSYEQYF. The CDR3 DNA reads TGTGCCAGCAGGCAACACAGCAGCTCCTACGAGCAGTACTTC. The genes are TRBV6-6 and TRBJ2-7; D not resolved. From germline, CDR1 is MNHNY and CDR2 SVGAGI (reference sequence). The CDR3 is made up of 14 amino acids. The V and J ends lost 6 bases and 0 bases respectively, with 12 bases between them.

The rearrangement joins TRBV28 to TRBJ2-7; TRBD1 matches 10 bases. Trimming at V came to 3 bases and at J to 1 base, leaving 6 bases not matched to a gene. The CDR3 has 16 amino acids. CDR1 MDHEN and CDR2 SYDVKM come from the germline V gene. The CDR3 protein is CASSFSTGGSSYEQYF. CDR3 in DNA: TGTGCCAGCAGTTTTTCGACAGGGGGCAGTTCCTACGAGCAGTACTTC.

The CDR3 reads CASRNRDRDDGYTF. DNA of the CDR3: TGTGCCAGCAGGAACCGGGACAGGGACGATGGCTACACCTTC. The chain employs TRBV6-6 and TRBJ1-2, with 9 bases fitting TRBD1. CDR3 length equals 14 residues. The germline gives CDR1 MNHNY, CDR2 SVGAGI (reference sequence). Trimming removed 6 bases from V and 6 bases from J; junction bases left unmatched: 8.

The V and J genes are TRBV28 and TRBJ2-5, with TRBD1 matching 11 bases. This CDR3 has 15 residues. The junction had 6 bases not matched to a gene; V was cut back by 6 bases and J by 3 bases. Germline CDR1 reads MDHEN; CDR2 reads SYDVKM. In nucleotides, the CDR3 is TGTGCCAGCAGGAGGACAGGGGGCTGGGAAGAGACCCAGTACTTC. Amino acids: CASRRTGGWEETQYF.

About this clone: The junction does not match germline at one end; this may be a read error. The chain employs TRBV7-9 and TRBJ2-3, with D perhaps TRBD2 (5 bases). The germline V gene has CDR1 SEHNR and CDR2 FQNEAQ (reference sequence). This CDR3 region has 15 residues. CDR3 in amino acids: CASSLARPPTDTQYF. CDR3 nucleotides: TGTGCCAGCAGCCTAGCTAGACCCCCCACAGATACGCAGTATTTT.

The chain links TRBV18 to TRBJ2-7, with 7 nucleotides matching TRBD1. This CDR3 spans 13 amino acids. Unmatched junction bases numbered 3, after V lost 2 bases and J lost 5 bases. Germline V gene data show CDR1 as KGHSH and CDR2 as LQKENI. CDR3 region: CASSPGQVDEQYF. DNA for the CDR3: TGTGCCAGCTCACCAGGACAGGTCGACGAGCAGTACTTC.

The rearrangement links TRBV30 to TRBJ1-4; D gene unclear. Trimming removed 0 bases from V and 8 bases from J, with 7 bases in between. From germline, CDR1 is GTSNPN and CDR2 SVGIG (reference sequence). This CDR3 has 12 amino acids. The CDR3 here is CAWSVRVEKLFF. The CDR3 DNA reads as TGTGCCTGGAGTGTGAGGGTCGAAAAACTGTTTTTT.

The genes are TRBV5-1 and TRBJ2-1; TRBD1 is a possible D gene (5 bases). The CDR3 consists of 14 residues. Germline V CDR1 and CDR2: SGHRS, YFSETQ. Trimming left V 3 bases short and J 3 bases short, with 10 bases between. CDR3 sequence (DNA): TGCGCCAGCAGCTCCATGGACAACTACAATGAGCAGTTCTTC. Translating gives CASSSMDNYNEQFF.

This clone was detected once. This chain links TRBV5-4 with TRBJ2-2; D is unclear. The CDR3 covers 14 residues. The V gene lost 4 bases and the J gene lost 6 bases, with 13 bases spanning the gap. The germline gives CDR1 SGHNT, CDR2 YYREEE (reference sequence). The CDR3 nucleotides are TGTGCCAGCAGCCCCGACCAAGTCCCCGGGGAGCTGTTTTTT. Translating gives CASSPDQVPGELFF.

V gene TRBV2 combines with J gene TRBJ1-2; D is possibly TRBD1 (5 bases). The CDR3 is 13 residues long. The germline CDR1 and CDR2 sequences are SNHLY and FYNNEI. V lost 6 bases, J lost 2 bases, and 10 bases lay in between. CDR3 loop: CASSSDRNYGYTF. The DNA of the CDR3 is TGTGCCAGCAGCTCCGACAGAAACTATGGCTACACCTTC.

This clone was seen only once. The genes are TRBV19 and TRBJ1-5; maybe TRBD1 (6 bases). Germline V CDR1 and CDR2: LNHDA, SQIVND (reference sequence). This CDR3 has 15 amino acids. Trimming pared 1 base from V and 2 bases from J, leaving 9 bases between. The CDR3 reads CASSIGTDRNQPQHF. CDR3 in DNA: TGTGCCAGTAGTATAGGGACAGATCGCAATCAGCCCCAGCATTTT.

The CDR3 loop reads CASSTRLAGRDYNEQFF. The CDR3 nucleotides are TGTGCCAGCAGCACTCGACTAGCGGGGCGGGATTACAATGAGCAGTTCTTC. The genes are TRBV6-4 and TRBJ2-1, with 11 bases lining up with TRBD2. The length of the CDR3 is 17 residues. V lost 6 bases and J lost 4; bases outside the gene matches: 11. The germline V gene encodes CDR1 MRHNA and CDR2 SNTAGT.

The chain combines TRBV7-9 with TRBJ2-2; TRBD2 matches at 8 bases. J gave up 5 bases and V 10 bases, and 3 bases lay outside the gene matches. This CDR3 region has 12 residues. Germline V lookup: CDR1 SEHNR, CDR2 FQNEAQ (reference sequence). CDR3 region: CATGGETGELFF. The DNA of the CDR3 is TGTGCCACCGGGGGGGAAACCGGGGAGCTGTTTTTT. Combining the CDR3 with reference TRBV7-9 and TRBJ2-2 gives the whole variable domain DTGVSQNPRHKITKRGQNVTFRCDPISEHNRLYWYRQTLGQGPEFLTYFQNEAQLEKSRLLSDRFSAERPKGSFSTLEIQRTEQGDSAMYLCATGGETGELFFGEGSRLTVL.

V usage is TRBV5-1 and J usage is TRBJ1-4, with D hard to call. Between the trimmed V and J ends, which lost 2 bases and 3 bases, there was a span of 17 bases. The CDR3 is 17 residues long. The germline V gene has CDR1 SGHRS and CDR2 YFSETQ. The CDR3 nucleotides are TGCGCCAGCAGCTTAGCCGGGAGAATTGGGGCTAATGAAAAACTGTTTTTT. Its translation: CASSLAGRIGANEKLFF.

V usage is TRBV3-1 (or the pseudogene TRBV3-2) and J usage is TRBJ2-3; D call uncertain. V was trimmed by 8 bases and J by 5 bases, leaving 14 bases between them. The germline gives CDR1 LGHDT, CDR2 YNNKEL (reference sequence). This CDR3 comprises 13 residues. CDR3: CASGRLGGDTQYF. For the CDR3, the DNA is TGTGCCAGCGGACGACTGGGCGGAGATACGCAGTATTTT.

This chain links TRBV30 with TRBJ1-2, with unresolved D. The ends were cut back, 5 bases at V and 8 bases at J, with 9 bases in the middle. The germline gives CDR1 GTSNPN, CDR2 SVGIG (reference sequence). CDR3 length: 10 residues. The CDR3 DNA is TGTGCCTGGGACGGCCTCGGCTACACCTTC. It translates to CAWDGLGYTF.

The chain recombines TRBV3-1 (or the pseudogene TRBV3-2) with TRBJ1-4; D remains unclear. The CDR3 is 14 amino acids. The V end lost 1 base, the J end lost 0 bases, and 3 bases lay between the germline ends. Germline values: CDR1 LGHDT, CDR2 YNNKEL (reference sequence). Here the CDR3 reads CASSQAATNEKLFF. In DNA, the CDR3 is TGTGCCAGCAGCCAAGCCGCAACTAATGAAAAACTGTTTTTT.

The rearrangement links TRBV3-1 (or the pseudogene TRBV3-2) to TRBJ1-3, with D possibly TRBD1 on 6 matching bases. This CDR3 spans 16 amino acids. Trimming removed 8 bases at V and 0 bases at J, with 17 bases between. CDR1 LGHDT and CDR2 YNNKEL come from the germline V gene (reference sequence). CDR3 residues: CASGTYRAGSGNTIYF. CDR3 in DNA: TGTGCCAGCGGAACTTACAGGGCCGGCTCTGGAAACACCATATATTTT.

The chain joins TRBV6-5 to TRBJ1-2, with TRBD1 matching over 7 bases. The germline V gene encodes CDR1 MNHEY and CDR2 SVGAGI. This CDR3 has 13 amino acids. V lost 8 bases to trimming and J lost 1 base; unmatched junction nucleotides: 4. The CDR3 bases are TGTGCCAGCTCTACAGGGGTTAACTATGGCTACACCTTC. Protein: CASSTGVNYGYTF.

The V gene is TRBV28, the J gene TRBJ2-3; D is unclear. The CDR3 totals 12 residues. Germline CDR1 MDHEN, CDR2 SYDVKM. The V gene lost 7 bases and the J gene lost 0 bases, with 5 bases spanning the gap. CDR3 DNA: TGTGCCAGCATGTGGAGCACAGATACGCAGTATTTT. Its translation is CASMWSTDTQYF.